A single sample is the source of the 11 T cell receptor beta chains below, sequenced in a study of blood T cells in healthy people across ages. A second PCR of about 6 to 11 cycles used a sample-barcoded 5' primer and a J-beta primer mix. TCRdb reprocessed the 5' RACE reads with MiXCR, giving one entry per CDR3 protein. This sample has about 840,000 distinct CDR3 sequences; about 27% occur once, and the top ten carry roughly a tenth. These same records also appear under a second study, on T cells of mothers and their children.

Sequencing used blood. The source of these receptors is a woman aged 40 to 50 in good health.

The chain joins TRBV7-9 to TRBJ2-2; the D is unclear. The V gene's germline CDR1 is SEHNR and CDR2 FQNEAQ (reference sequence). V dropped 3 bases and J dropped 1 base, with 12 bases sitting between them. The CDR3 extends over 16 amino acids. The CDR3 protein is CASSFLGSGNTGELFF. The CDR3 DNA sequence: TGTGCCAGCAGCTTTTTGGGGTCGGGGAACACCGGGGAGCTGTTTTTT.

The chain has TRBV20-1 and TRBJ2-1, with D possibly being TRBD1 or TRBD2 (6 bases each). Per germline, CDR1 DFQATT and CDR2 SNEGSKA (reference sequence). This CDR3 spans 15 amino acids. V dropped 3 bases and J dropped 6 bases, with 18 bases sitting between them. The CDR3 DNA follows: TGCAGTGCTAGCTCTACGGGGGCCTTCCTCAATGAGCAGTTCTTC. Protein: CSASSTGAFLNEQFF.

The chain employs TRBV28 and TRBJ2-4; 10 bases are a match to TRBD1. CDR1 is MDHEN and CDR2 is SYDVKM in the germline V gene. The V segment lost 2 bases and the J segment 7 bases; nucleotides outside the gene matches: 5. This CDR3 contains 15 residues. CDR3 coding DNA: TGTGCCAGCAGTTTAGGGACAGGGGTGAGGAACATTCAGTACTTC. Translation: CASSLGTGVRNIQYF. Full variable domain (remainder filled in from reference TRBV28 and TRBJ2-4): DVKVTQSSRYLVKRTGEKVFLECVQDMDHENMFWYRQDPGLGLRLIYFSYDVKMKEKGDIPEGYSVSREKKERFSLILESASTNQTSMYLCASSLGTGVRNIQYFGAGTRLSVL.

The chain combines TRBV4-1 with TRBJ1-2; D remains ambiguous. This CDR3 has 13 residues. V lost 4 bases, J lost 6 bases, and 12 bases lay in between. Germline values: CDR1 MGHRA, CDR2 YSYEKL. The CDR3 sequence is CASSRSRVDGYTF. Here the CDR3 DNA reads TGCGCCAGCAGCCGGAGCCGGGTCGATGGCTACACCTTC.

Remarks on this clonotype: Possible read error: a much larger clone is one base away. The V call is TRBV9, the J call TRBJ2-5, with 8 bases identical to TRBD2. J was trimmed by 5 bases and V by 3 bases; bases with no gene match: 6. CDR1 and CDR2 (germline): SGDLS, YYNGEE. The CDR3 length is 14 residues. CDR3 in DNA: TGTGCCAGCAGCGGAGACACGGGGGGGGAGACCCAGTACTTC. Its protein is CASSGDTGGETQYF. Using reference TRBV9 and TRBJ2-5 for the parts outside the CDR3, the full variable domain is DSGVTQTPKHLITATGQRVTLRCSPRSGDLSVYWYQQSLDQGLQFLIQYYNGEERAKGNILERFSAQQFPDLHSELNLSSLELGDSALYFCASSGDTGGETQYFGPGTRLLVL.

This clonotype was observed a few times. At one end, the junction sequence differs from germline, possibly due to a read error. The chain recombines TRBV4-3 with TRBJ1-1; D possibly corresponds to TRBD1 (5 bases). The CDR3 loop spans 14 amino acids. Germline V gene lookup returns CDR1 LGHNA and CDR2 YSLEER. DNA of the CDR3: TGTGCCAGCAGCCAAGATCTAGGGGACACTGAAGCTTTCTTT. This translates into CASSQDLGDTEAFF.

The chain couples TRBV30 to TRBJ1-2; possible D gene TRBD1, 5 bases. Trimming pared 0 bases from V and 2 bases from J, leaving 13 bases between. Per the germline V gene, CDR1 is GTSNPN and CDR2 is SVGIG (reference sequence). The CDR3 length is 15 residues. The CDR3: CAWSVSPDTNYGYTF. CDR3 nucleotides: TGTGCCTGGAGTGTCTCCCCGGACACGAACTATGGCTACACCTTC. The full variable domain, completed using reference TRBV30 and TRBJ1-2, is SQTIHQWPATLVQPVGSPLSLECTVEGTSNPNLYWYRQAAGRGLQLLFYSVGIGQISSEVPQNLSASRPQDRQFILSSKKLLLSDSGFYLCAWSVSPDTNYGYTFGSGTRLTVV.

In regard to this clonotype: Just one base apart from a much larger clone, this may be a read error. V gene TRBV12-3 or TRBV12-4 combines with J gene TRBJ2-7; weak D call: TRBD2 (5 bases). V lost 2 bases and J lost 7, with 15 bases in between. The CDR3 extends over 14 amino acids. This CDR3 reads CASSLRRNYNEQYF. The CDR3 nucleotides are TGTGCCAGCAGTTTAAGGAGGAACTACAATGAGCAGTACTTC.

The J gene is TRBJ2-7, the V gene TRBV7-9, with D unresolved. The assigned J gene may be wrong: the sequence end matches TRBJ2-1 better. CDR3 size: 14 residues. Germline V gene data show CDR1 as SEHNR and CDR2 as FQNEAQ (reference sequence). In DNA form, the CDR3 reads TGTGCCAGCAGCCCGGACCATTCCTCCTACGAGCAGTTCTTC. Amino acids: CASSPDHSSYEQFF.

The V and J genes are TRBV7-2 and TRBJ1-6, with 8 bases identical to TRBD1. Germline V gene data show CDR1 as SGHTA and CDR2 as FQGNSA. CDR3 length: 15 residues. The ends lost 6 bases at V and 6 bases at J; junction bases unmatched: 7. CDR3 coding DNA: TGTGCCAGCAGTCGTAGACAGGGGAGTAATTCACCCCTCCACTTT. This translates into CASSRRQGSNSPLHF.

This chain connects TRBV11-2 to TRBJ2-7; 11 bases fit TRBD2. The tail of the sequence fits TRBJ2-5 better, so the J call may be wrong. The CDR3 is 16 amino acids. Germline CDR1 is SGHAT and CDR2 is FQNNGV. The CDR3 sequence: CASSLDLAGGAETQYF. CDR3 nucleotides: TGTGCCAGCAGCTTAGATCTAGCGGGGGGCGCAGAGACCCAGTACTTC.